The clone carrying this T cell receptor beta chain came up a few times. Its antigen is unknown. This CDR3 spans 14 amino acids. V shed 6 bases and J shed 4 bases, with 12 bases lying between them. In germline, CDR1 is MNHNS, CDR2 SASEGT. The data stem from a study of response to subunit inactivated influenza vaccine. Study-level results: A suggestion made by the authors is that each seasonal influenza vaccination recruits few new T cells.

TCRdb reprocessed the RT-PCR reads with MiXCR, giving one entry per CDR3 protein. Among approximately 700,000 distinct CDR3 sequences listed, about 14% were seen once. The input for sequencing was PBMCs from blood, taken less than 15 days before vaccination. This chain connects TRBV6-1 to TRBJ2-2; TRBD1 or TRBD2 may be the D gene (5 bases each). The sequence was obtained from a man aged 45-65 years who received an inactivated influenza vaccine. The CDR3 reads CASSIEGITGELFF. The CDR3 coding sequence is TGTGCCAGCAGCATAGAGGGGATCACCGGGGAGCTGTTTTTT.